The 9 T cell receptor beta chains below come from one sample, sequenced in a study of T cell clonotyping in hematopoietic cell transplantation. Assay: immunoSEQ multiplex PCR; the TCRdb copy retains only in-frame clones and omits some. The sample contains about 16,000 clones, roughly 70% of which appear only once. Sequencing used peripheral blood mononuclear cells. These receptors were obtained from a woman in her sixties or seventies in good health. Some clones in this sample may be carry-over from other donors' samples.

The CDR3 DNA reads TGTGCCAGCAGCCTACGACAGGGGGCTGATGAGCAGTTCTTC. The encoded protein is CASSLRQGADEQFF. The chain joins TRBV7-2 to TRBJ2-1; TRBD1 matches at 10 bases. The CDR3 runs 14 residues. Looked up from germline, CDR1 is SGHTA and CDR2 is FQGNSA. The J segment lost 8 bases and the V segment lost 5 bases, leaving 6 bases of the junction unmatched.

This chain joins TRBV30 and TRBJ2-1; tentatively, D is TRBD1 (5 bases). This CDR3 has 15 amino acids. Per germline, CDR1 GTSNPN and CDR2 SVGIG (reference sequence). V was trimmed by 0 bases and J by 7 bases, leaving 16 bases between them. DNA for the CDR3: TGTGCCTGGAGTGTACAGCAGGGATACGGGAATGAGCAGTTCTTC. Protein: CAWSVQQGYGNEQFF.

The chain uses TRBV30 and TRBJ1-2; TRBD1 might be the D (5 bases). Trimming took 5 bases from V and 4 from J, leaving 5 bases between them. In germline, CDR1 is GTSNPN, CDR2 SVGIG (reference sequence). The CDR3 loop spans 10 amino acids. The DNA for the CDR3 is TGTGCCTGGGGGGGCTATGGCTACACCTTC. Translated: CAWGGYGYTF.

The chain is built from TRBV7-2 and TRBJ2-5, with 10 bases lining up with TRBD2. CDR1 and CDR2 from the germline V gene are SGHTA and FQGNSA. The CDR3 is made up of 16 amino acids. V trimming: 4 bases; J trimming: 5 bases; junction bases outside the gene matches: 10. The CDR3 is CASSSRLAGVMETQYF. The CDR3 nucleotides are TGTGCCAGCAGCTCCCGGCTAGCGGGAGTAATGGAGACCCAGTACTTC.

This clone was recorded a few times. V and J are TRBV30 and TRBJ1-6; 8 bases map to TRBD1. Germline loops: CDR1 GTSNPN, CDR2 SVGIG (reference sequence). With V trimmed by 7 bases and J by 7 bases, 3 bases remained unmatched. The CDR3 spans 12 residues. CDR3 region: CASDRANSPLHF. The CDR3 nucleotides read TGTGCCTCGGACAGGGCCAATTCACCCCTCCACTTT. The whole variable domain, filled in from reference TRBV30 and TRBJ1-6, reads SQTIHQWPATLVQPVGSPLSLECTVEGTSNPNLYWYRQAAGRGLQLLFYSVGIGQISSEVPQNLSASRPQDRQFILSSKKLLLSDSGFYLCASDRANSPLHFGNGTRLTVT.

The V and J genes are TRBV5-8 and TRBJ1-2; TRBD1 might be the D (5 bases). Trimming left V 4 bases short and J 7 bases short, with 17 bases between. Germline assignment: CDR1 SGHTS and CDR2 YDEGEE. The CDR3 runs 14 residues. CDR3 sequence (DNA): TGTGCCAGCAGCACCCGTTGGGGAAGGGGTGGCTACACCTTC. Translating it yields CASSTRWGRGGYTF.

The chain recombines TRBV6-6 with TRBJ1-4; D uncertain. The germline V and J ends were trimmed by 1 base and 4 bases, with 7 bases remaining between them. Germline V gene sequence: CDR1 MNHNY, CDR2 SVGAGI (reference sequence). The CDR3 totals 14 residues. The DNA of the CDR3 is TGTGCCAGCAGTTACTGGGGTCTTAATGAAAAACTGTTTTTT. The encoded protein is CASSYWGLNEKLFF.

This clone turned up a few times. The gene calls are TRBV4-3 and TRBJ1-5, with D possibly matching TRBD1 (5 bases). V was shortened by 4 bases and J by 7 bases, with 11 bases between the two germline ends. The CDR3 spans 13 residues. Germline V gene lookup returns CDR1 LGHNA and CDR2 YSLEER. The CDR3 bases are TGCGCCAGCAGCCCCCGCCAGGGCCAGCCCCAGCATTTT. Amino acids: CASSPRQGQPQHF.

CDR3 sequence reads: CSVTLTGFSTEAFF. CDR3 coding DNA: TGCAGCGTTACCCTGACAGGGTTCAGCACTGAAGCTTTCTTT. The J gene is TRBJ1-1, the V gene TRBV29-1; 7 nucleotides align to TRBD1. V lost 5 bases, J lost 4 bases, and 10 bases stayed unmatched. Per germline, CDR1 SQVTM and CDR2 ANQGSEA. The CDR3 extends over 14 amino acids.